This TCR beta chain was recorded in a study of blood T cell repertoires in COVID-19 (TCRdb year 2020). Broadly, across the study: Samples covering the acute and convalescent phases of COVID-19 were provided by collaborators in the United States, Italy and Spain. The repertoires were released in a freely available public database meant as a resource for research on the immune response to SARS-CoV-2. Subjects who had been exposed to COVID-19, were actively infected with it, or had recovered from it provided the deeply sampled blood TCRbeta repertoires that made up the dataset. The prospective study material was composed of cDNA or gDNA derived from T cells, B-cell-depleted T cells, or PBMCs. Where HLA class I and class II types were available, the types were taken from metadata supplied by the sample provider, not from assay-based typing. The sample metadata nearly always contained a de-identified subject ID, COVID-19 status, age in years and sex. The samples were drawn from the first 160 participants of the ongoing ImmuneRACE study and from over a thousand subjects provided by 6 global collaborators.

The CDR3 sequence holds 14 residues, the cysteine and phenylalanine included. The entry retains the CDR3 DNA only, 42 bases that are in frame from base 1. According to the germline V gene, CDR1 reads SGHVS and CDR2 reads FQNEAQ. Unmatched junction bases come to 3, with V trimmed by 3 bases and J by 2 bases. TCRbeta CDR3 regions were amplified from genomic DNA using the immunoSEQ Assay, a bias-controlled multiplex PCR. In the source study's methods: Nucleated cell counts per sample were estimated from amplification of reference gene primers within the assay. To quantify the absolute abundance of each unique TCRbeta CDR3 rearrangement, sequence reads were collapsed and filtered. For each sample, productive Simpson clonality was calculated as the square root of Simpson's diversity index across productive rearrangements. TCRdb re-hosts the immuneACCESS table, in-frame sequences only. Its copies lack some clones; in the studies checked, an unresolved V gene accounts for under half of them, and the cause for the rest is not known. V and J calls and clone size are as listed in that table; D and trimming were resolved from the DNA. For this sample there are about 140,000 clones; roughly four fifths appear just once. The ten largest account for about 9.4% of the sample.

Each collaborating institution followed its own protocols to collect whole blood in K2EDTA tubes. Collaborator samples were shipped for TCRbeta analysis as frozen whole blood, isolated PBMCs, or DNA extracted from either sample type. General findings and caveats noted by the study authors: The quantity of clinical and demographic metadata differed by source and by participant and was supplied without curation.

In this sample, this clone turned up a few times. Its specific antigen is unknown. There are no base qualities to consult, and no much larger clone falls within one base. The chain employs TRBV7-8 and TRBJ2-7; TRBD1 aligns with 8 central bases. The sequence was collected from a woman aged 45-59 years with active or convalescent COVID-19. Sequences were obtained from peripheral blood. The CDR3 here reads CASSFGQGPYEQYF. The bases are TGTGCCAGCAGCTTCGGACAGGGTCCCTACGAGCAGTACTTC.